These 22 T cell receptor beta chains were sequenced from one sample in a study of identical twins. From the 5' RACE reads, TCRdb called clonotypes with MiXCR, one entry per CDR3 protein. The data show 120,000 to 150,000 distinct CDR3 sequences, roughly 3.3% seen once. Sequenced input: memory T cells sorted from blood. All receptors come from a young man in good health.

This clonotype was counted only a few times. This rearrangement joins TRBV9 to TRBJ2-7; 8 positions agree with TRBD2. V trimming: 0 bases; J trimming: 2 bases; junction bases outside the gene matches: 7. The CDR3 covers 16 residues. Germline V gene sequence: CDR1 SGDLS, CDR2 YYNGEE. CDR3 sequence reads: CASSVAGGAPPYEQYF. The CDR3 region has the DNA TGTGCCAGCAGCGTAGCGGGGGGGGCCCCCCCCTACGAGCAGTACTTC.

This clonotype has a handful of counts. CDR3 residues: CASSPRGTQDSPLHF. For the CDR3, the DNA is TGTGCCAGCTCACCCAGGGGGACCCAAGACTCACCCCTCCACTTT. The rearrangement links TRBV18 to TRBJ1-6; 7 nucleotides align to TRBD1. The junction had 9 bases not matched to a gene; V was cut back by 3 bases and J by 10 bases. The CDR3 is 15 residues long. Germline CDR1 reads KGHSH; CDR2 reads LQKENI.

This clonotype has ten or more counts. The genes are TRBV5-1 and TRBJ2-3; D possibly corresponds to TRBD2 (6 bases). CDR3 length: 12 amino acids. V lost 6 bases and J 4 bases, leaving 9 bases between the germline ends. CDR1 and CDR2 from the germline V gene are SGHRS and YFSETQ. Written as DNA, the CDR3 is TGCGCCAGCAAAAGGGAGGCAGATACGCAGTATTTT. Amino acids: CASKREADTQYF.

Ten or more counts support this clonotype. The genes are TRBV6-1 and TRBJ1-5; D is uncertain. The CDR3 contains 14 residues. Germline values: CDR1 MNHNS, CDR2 SASEGT. Trimming pared 8 bases from V and 0 bases from J, leaving 11 bases between. CDR3 bases: TGTGCCAGCGGGGTCAGGTATAGCAATCAGCCCCAGCATTTT. Protein sequence: CASGVRYSNQPQHF.

This clonotype was observed at least ten times. The chain uses TRBV6-5 and TRBJ2-7; the D gene is possibly TRBD2 (5 bases). The CDR3 covers 15 residues. V lost 5 bases, J lost 0 bases, and 14 bases lay in between. The germline CDR1 and CDR2 sequences are MNHEY and SVGAGI. Here the CDR3 reads CASSPRTGSSYEQYV. The DNA of the CDR3 is TGTGCCAGCAGTCCCCGGACGGGGAGCTCCTACGAGCAGTACGTC.

Many counts were recorded for this clonotype. One end of the junction fails to match germline, which may point to a read error. V is TRBV20-1 and J is TRBJ2-1; TRBD2 might be the D (5 bases). The CDR3 is made up of 12 amino acids. In germline, CDR1 is DFQATT, CDR2 SNEGSKA (reference sequence). In nucleotides, the CDR3 is TGCAGTGCCAGAGTTGAGGGCGATGAGCAGTTCTTC. Protein product: CSARVEGDEQFF.

In its sample, this clonotype was seen a few times. This chain's CDR3 is CASSPSATNEKLFF. The DNA for the CDR3 is TGTGCCAGCAGCCCGTCCGCAACTAATGAAAAACTGTTTTTT. The J gene is TRBJ1-4, the V gene TRBV3-1; D gene uncertain. Germline-derived CDR1 and CDR2 are LGHDT and YNNKEL (reference sequence). The CDR3 runs 14 residues. Between the trimmed V and J ends, which lost 4 bases and 0 bases, there was a span of 6 bases.

This clonotype was detected ten times or more. The DNA of the CDR3 is TGCAGTGCTAGAGATATAGGACCGGGAGGACTTCCAGGGGAGACCCAGTACTTC. This encodes CSARDIGPGGLPGETQYF. The chain employs TRBV20-1 and TRBJ2-5; 7 nucleotides align to TRBD2. The CDR3 has 18 amino acids. With V trimmed by 0 bases and J by 5 bases, 18 bases remained unmatched. The germline gives CDR1 DFQATT, CDR2 SNEGSKA (reference sequence).

The sample holds many counts of this clonotype. V usage is TRBV5-6 and J usage is TRBJ2-4; a possible D gene is TRBD1 (5 bases). Per germline, CDR1 SGHDT and CDR2 YYEEEE. The V gene lost 0 bases and the J gene lost 0 bases, with 7 bases spanning the gap. This CDR3 spans 15 amino acids. CDR3 coding DNA: TGTGCCAGCAGCTTGGGACAGATAGCCAAAAACATTCAGTACTTC. Translating it yields CASSLGQIAKNIQYF.

This chain uses TRBV5-1 with TRBJ2-3, with TRBD1 matching over 7 bases. The CDR3 extends over 21 amino acids. J gave up 1 base and V 0 bases, and 20 bases lay outside the gene matches. Looked up from germline, CDR1 is SGHRS and CDR2 is YFSETQ. This chain's CDR3 is CASSLDPRGSNSGWGTDTQYF. The CDR3 DNA is TGCGCCAGCAGCTTGGACCCCAGGGGGTCTAATTCGGGGTGGGGCACAGATACGCAGTATTTT.

This clonotype was counted ten times or more. The gene calls are TRBV7-3 and TRBJ2-1; 7 bases are shared with TRBD1. Trimming took 5 bases from V and 0 from J; bases not matched to a gene: 7. The CDR3 is made up of 16 amino acids. The germline V gene has CDR1 SGHTA and CDR2 FQGTGA. The CDR3 coding sequence is TGTGCCAGCAGCGAGGGGGCGTTCAGCTCCTACAATGAGCAGTTCTTC. It yields the protein CASSEGAFSSYNEQFF. Full variable domain (outside the CDR3, taken from reference TRBV7-3 and TRBJ2-1): GAGVSQTPSNKVTEKGKYVELRCDPISGHTALYWYRQSLGQGPEFLIYFQGTGAADDSGLPNDRFFAVRPEGSVSTLKIQRTERGDSAVYLCASSEGAFSSYNEQFFGPGTRLTVL.

This clonotype was seen a handful of times. This chain links TRBV9 with TRBJ2-5; D remains ambiguous. Trimming left V 0 bases short and J 5 bases short, with 11 bases between. From germline, CDR1 is SGDLS and CDR2 YYNGEE. This CDR3 comprises 14 residues. CDR3 region: CASSVGPAEETQYF. The CDR3 DNA follows: TGTGCCAGCAGCGTAGGTCCTGCCGAGGAGACCCAGTACTTC.

This clonotype was observed at least ten times. V usage is TRBV4-1 and J usage is TRBJ2-2, with D unresolved. The germline V and J ends were trimmed by 3 bases and 0 bases, with 5 bases remaining between them. The CDR3 sequence is 14 residues long. Germline CDR1 and CDR2: MGHRA and YSYEKL. CDR3 nucleotide sequence: TGCGCCAGCAGCCAGGAAACGAACACCGGGGAGCTGTTTTTT. Protein sequence: CASSQETNTGELFF.

This clonotype has a handful of counts. The rearrangement joins TRBV18 to TRBJ1-5; 10 nucleotides match TRBD1. CDR1 is KGHSH and CDR2 is LQKENI in the germline V gene. The CDR3 totals 14 residues. V shed 5 bases and J 6 bases; nucleotides not matched to a gene: 4. The CDR3 nucleotides are TGTGCCAGCTCAGCCGGGACAGGGGTTCAGCCCCAGCATTTT. Its protein is CASSAGTGVQPQHF.

This clonotype was detected ten times or more. This chain uses TRBV5-1 with TRBJ1-2; weak D call: TRBD1 (6 bases). The V end was cut by 4 bases, the J end by 8 bases, with 9 bases between. Germline values: CDR1 SGHRS, CDR2 YFSETQ. This CDR3 region has 11 residues. The CDR3 region has the DNA TGCGCCAGCAGCGAGGACAGAGGCTACACCTTC. This codes for CASSEDRGYTF.

This clonotype was counted at least ten times. This chain uses TRBV4-2 with TRBJ2-4; possible D gene TRBD1, 6 bases. V lost 4 bases and J 2 bases, leaving 15 bases between the germline ends. The CDR3 is 16 amino acids. Germline values: CDR1 LGHNA, CDR2 YNFKEQ. The CDR3 protein is CASSRPTGGSKNIQYF. The CDR3 nucleotides are TGTGCCAGCAGCCGCCCGACAGGCGGGTCCAAAAACATTCAGTACTTC.

J is TRBJ1-1 and V is TRBV10-2, with 7 bases aligning to TRBD1. The germline CDR1 and CDR2 sequences are WSHSY and SAAADI. After removal of 4 bases from V and 3 bases from J, the junction contained 5 bases not matched to a gene. The CDR3 contains 14 residues. The CDR3 DNA is TGCGCCAGCAGTGGACAGGGTGGGGACACTGAAGCTTTCTTT. Translating it yields CASSGQGGDTEAFF.

There are many counts of this clonotype. The chain is built from TRBV12-3 or TRBV12-4 and TRBJ1-1; D unclear. This CDR3 is built from 14 residues. Between the trimmed V and J ends, which lost 3 bases and 0 bases, there was a span of 8 bases. The CDR3 sequence is CASSLRQLNTEAFF. The DNA for the CDR3 is TGTGCCAGCAGTTTGAGGCAGTTGAACACTGAAGCTTTCTTT.

This clonotype has at least ten counts. This sequence joins TRBV20-1 and TRBJ2-1, with a possible D match to TRBD1 (8 bases). The CDR3 consists of 16 residues. Germline loops: CDR1 DFQATT, CDR2 SNEGSKA (reference sequence). Deletions cut 3 bases from V and 9 bases from J, with 24 bases between. The CDR3 DNA sequence: TGCAGTGCTAGCGGACTAGACAGGGGCGTCCCCATTGAGCAGTTCTTC. Translating gives CSASGLDRGVPIEQFF.

This clonotype was found many times. This chain joins TRBV6-1 and TRBJ2-5, with 9 bases matching TRBD2. Per the germline V gene, CDR1 is MNHNS and CDR2 is SASEGT. This CDR3 comprises 15 residues. V shed 6 bases and J 4 bases; nucleotides not matched to a gene: 9. CDR3 loop: CASSPDVAGVETQYF. In DNA, the CDR3 is TGTGCCAGCAGCCCGGACGTAGCGGGAGTAGAGACCCAGTACTTC.

Many counts were recorded for this clonotype. The V call is TRBV15, the J call TRBJ2-1; D is unclear. V lost 3 bases and J 0 bases, leaving 9 bases between the germline ends. The CDR3 spans 15 residues. Per the germline V gene, CDR1 is LNHNV and CDR2 is YYDKDF (reference sequence). The CDR3 loop reads CATSSEASSYNEQFF. The CDR3 nucleotides read TGTGCCACCAGCAGTGAGGCGAGCTCCTACAATGAGCAGTTCTTC.

This clonotype was observed many times. CDR3 sequence: CASSEGRSSYNEQFF. CDR3 nucleotide sequence: TGTGCCAGCAGTGAAGGACGGTCCTCCTACAATGAGCAGTTCTTC. This chain joins TRBV6-4 and TRBJ2-1, with no clear D. CDR1 and CDR2 from the germline V gene are MRHNA and SNTAGT. This CDR3 spans 15 amino acids. V was pared by 3 bases and J by 0 bases, with 9 bases between.